This paragraph reports one T cell receptor (beta chain). No antigen is known for it. These data come from a study of T cells in localized non-small cell lung cancer. Broader study findings: A higher density of T cells in blood coincided with extended overall survival. A median approximately 61 of the top 100 tumor clones appeared in adjacent lung. Heterogeneity remains possible, as sequencing covered one tumor region only. Adjacent uninvolved lung had the highest clonality, suggesting focused antigen responses.

Germline loops: CDR1 SEHNR, CDR2 FQNEAQ (reference sequence). Unmatched junction bases numbered 2, after V lost 4 bases and J lost 6 bases. The CDR3 has 14 residues. The table came from immunoSEQ multiplex PCR; TCRdb's copy has only in-frame clones and leaves some out. The sample carries tens of thousands of clones, approximately 88% recorded once. This receptor was taken from a man between 35 and 75 years old with stage III lung adenocarcinoma. The sample was peripheral blood mononuclear cells, taken before any cancer treatment. V gene TRBV7-9 combines with J gene TRBJ2-4; 11 bases are a match to TRBD1. The CDR3 loop is CASSYGQGANIQYF. CDR3 coding DNA: TGTGCCAGCAGCTACGGACAGGGGGCAAACATTCAGTACTTC.